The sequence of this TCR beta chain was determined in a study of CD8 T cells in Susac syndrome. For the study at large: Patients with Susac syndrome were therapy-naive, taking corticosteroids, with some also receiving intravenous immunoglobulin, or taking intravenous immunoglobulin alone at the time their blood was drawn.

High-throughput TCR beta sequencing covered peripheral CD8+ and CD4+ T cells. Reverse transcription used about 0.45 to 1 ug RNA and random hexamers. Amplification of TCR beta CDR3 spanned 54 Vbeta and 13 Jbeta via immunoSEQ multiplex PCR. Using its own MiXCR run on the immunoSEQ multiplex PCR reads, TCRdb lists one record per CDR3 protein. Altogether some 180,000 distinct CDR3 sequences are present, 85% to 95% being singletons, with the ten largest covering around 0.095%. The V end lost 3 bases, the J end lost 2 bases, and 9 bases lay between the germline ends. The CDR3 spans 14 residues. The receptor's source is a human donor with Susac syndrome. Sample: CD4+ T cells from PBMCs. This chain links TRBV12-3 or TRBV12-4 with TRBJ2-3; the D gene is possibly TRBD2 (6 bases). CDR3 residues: CASSLGRTTDTQYF. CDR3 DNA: TGTGCCAGCAGTTTGGGGAGGACCACAGATACGCAGTATTTT.